These 8 T cell receptor beta chains originate from one sample sequenced in a study of blood T cell repertoires in COVID-19. Assay: immunoSEQ multiplex PCR; the TCRdb copy retains only in-frame clones and omits some. The sample yields fewer than 250,000 clones, about 83% seen once. Sequencing input: peripheral blood. These receptors originate from a woman in her forties with active or convalescent COVID-19.

The chain uses TRBV19 and TRBJ1-2, with D perhaps TRBD1 (5 bases). Germline V gene sequence: CDR1 LNHDA, CDR2 SQIVND (reference sequence). This CDR3 is built from 12 residues. V lost 3 bases to trimming and J lost 4 bases, with 6 bases between them. This CDR3 reads CASSMQGYGYTF. The DNA for the CDR3 is TGTGCCAGTAGTATGCAGGGCTATGGCTACACCTTC.

This clone was seen only a few times. The genes are TRBV4-3 and TRBJ1-2; TRBD1 matches at 12 bases. This CDR3 comprises 20 residues. CDR1 and CDR2 (germline): LGHNA, YSLEER. Germline trimming cut 0 bases from V and 4 bases from J; bases unmatched to any gene: 15. CDR3 in amino acids: CASSQDPYRDRGPNSYGYTF. The CDR3 region has the DNA TGCGCCAGCAGCCAAGATCCCTACCGGGACAGGGGGCCAAATTCCTATGGCTACACCTTC.

The rearrangement uses TRBV11-2 and TRBJ2-1; the D gene is possibly TRBD1 (6 bases). CDR3 length: 15 amino acids. The germline V and J ends were trimmed by 4 bases and 2 bases, with 12 bases remaining between them. CDR1 is SGHAT and CDR2 is FQNNGV in the germline V gene. DNA for the CDR3: TGTGCCAGCAGCTCTGTACAGGGCCCCTACAATGAGCAGTTCTTC. Translation: CASSSVQGPYNEQFF.

This chain connects TRBV13 to TRBJ2-1; D unclear. This CDR3 contains 13 residues. In germline, CDR1 is PRHDT, CDR2 FYEKMQ (reference sequence). V lost 2 bases and J 9 bases, leaving 11 bases between the germline ends. CDR3 DNA: TGTGCCAGCAGCTTAAAGTCCGTTAGTGAGCAGTTCTTC. The encoded protein is CASSLKSVSEQFF. Drawing the rest from reference TRBV13 and TRBJ2-1, the complete variable domain is AAGVIQSPRHLIKEKRETATLKCYPIPRHDTVYWYQQGPGQDPQFLISFYEKMQSDKGSIPDRFSAQQFSDYHSELNMSSLELGDSALYFCASSLKSVSEQFFGPGTRLTVL.

This chain joins TRBV5-1 and TRBJ1-1; TRBD1 is a possible D gene (6 bases). Germline V gene sequence: CDR1 SGHRS, CDR2 YFSETQ. The V end lost 3 bases, the J end lost 11 bases, and 17 bases lay between the germline ends. This CDR3 is 13 amino acids long. The CDR3 DNA reads TGCGCCAGCAGCTCCCCTCAGGGGCAGGACGCTTTCTTT. Its translation: CASSSPQGQDAFF.

V usage is TRBV6-6 and J usage is TRBJ1-6; D not certain. Looked up from germline, CDR1 is MNHNY and CDR2 is SVGAGI (reference sequence). The CDR3 runs 15 residues. Trimming removed 0 bases at V and 3 bases at J, with 6 bases between. This CDR3 reads CASSYSGSYNSPLHF. DNA for the CDR3: TGTGCCAGCAGTTACTCTGGCAGCTATAATTCACCCCTCCACTTT.

The CDR3 nucleotides read TGTGCCAGCAGCATTGTTATCCAGGGCCCTGAAGCTTTCTTT. Protein sequence: CASSIVIQGPEAFF. This sequence joins TRBV5-5 and TRBJ1-1; possible D gene TRBD1, 5 bases. The CDR3 has 14 amino acids. Germline lookup yields CDR1 SGHKS and CDR2 YYEKEE (reference sequence). Trimming took 4 bases from V and 6 from J, leaving 16 bases between them.

Notes on this clone: At one end, the junction sequence differs from germline, possibly due to a read error. The chain uses TRBV7-7 and TRBJ2-3, with 12 bases identical to TRBD2. Per germline, CDR1 SSHAT and CDR2 FNYEAQ (reference sequence). The CDR3 spans 17 residues. The CDR3 here is CASSPRLAGAGPDTQYF. CDR3 nucleotides: TGTGCTAGCAGCCCCAGACTAGCGGGGGCTGGTCCAGATACGCAGTATTTT.